The 11 T cell receptor beta chains below all came from one sample that was sequenced in a study of shared clonotypes between healthy human individuals. The assay was immunoSEQ multiplex PCR, and TCRdb's table has in-frame clones only and misses some. This table has around 2.3 million clones, approximately 96% appearing once. The material sequenced was naive CD4+ T cells sorted from blood. This sample's subset: CD45RA+ positively selected. These receptors came from a man between 18 and 29 years old in good health.

This clone was picked up a small number of times. The chain links TRBV15 to TRBJ2-2; D not resolved. Trimming removed 1 base from V and 4 bases from J, with 4 bases in between. This CDR3 comprises 13 residues. From germline, CDR1 is LNHNV and CDR2 YYDKDF (reference sequence). The CDR3 nucleotides read TGTGCCACCAGCAGAGTTATCACCGGGGAGCTGTTTTTT. Its protein product is CATSRVITGELFF.

V and J are TRBV14 and TRBJ1-4; D ambiguous. V lost 0 bases, J lost 0 bases, and 5 bases lay in between. The CDR3 loop spans 15 amino acids. Germline CDR1 reads SGHDN; CDR2 reads FVKESK. The CDR3 here is CASSQEGTTNEKLFF. Written as DNA, the CDR3 is TGTGCCAGCAGCCAAGAGGGGACAACTAATGAAAAACTGTTTTTT.

The chain couples TRBV6-5 to TRBJ1-1; 7 nucleotides match TRBD1. This CDR3 is built from 15 residues. Germline V gives CDR1 MNHEY, CDR2 SVGAGI. The J segment lost 6 bases and the V segment lost 5 bases, leaving 12 bases of the junction unmatched. The CDR3 loop is CASSRPDRAGAEAFF. CDR3 bases: TGTGCCAGCAGTAGACCTGACAGGGCCGGGGCTGAAGCTTTCTTT.

J is TRBJ2-1 and V is TRBV10-3; 11 bases are a match to TRBD2. The CDR3 extends over 13 amino acids. J was trimmed by 9 bases and V by 10 bases; bases with no gene match: 8. The germline V gene has CDR1 ENHRY and CDR2 SYGVKD. The CDR3 protein is CATELAGAGEQFF. The CDR3 DNA is TGTGCCACTGAACTAGCGGGAGCCGGTGAGCAGTTCTTC.

The chain combines TRBV10-3 with TRBJ1-6, with 7 positions matching TRBD1. The CDR3 spans 15 residues. After removal of 3 bases from V and 7 bases from J, the junction contained 6 bases not matched to a gene. Germline V CDR1 and CDR2: ENHRY, SYGVKD. The CDR3 loop is CAISDGQAGNSPLHF. The DNA for the CDR3 is TGTGCCATCAGTGACGGACAGGCTGGGAATTCACCCCTCCACTTT.

The chain joins TRBV5-4 to TRBJ2-7; 11 bases align to TRBD1. CDR1 and CDR2 from the germline V gene are SGHNT and YYREEE (reference sequence). With 2 bases clipped from V and 4 bases from J, the junction kept 5 bases outside the gene matches. This CDR3 spans 15 amino acids. CDR3: CASSLGQGAGYEQYF. The CDR3 DNA reads as TGTGCCAGCAGCTTAGGACAGGGGGCAGGGTACGAGCAGTACTTC.

The chain couples TRBV6-6 to TRBJ1-4; no clear D gene. Trimming took 4 bases from V and 0 from J, leaving 9 bases between them. CDR1 and CDR2 from the germline V gene are MNHNY and SVGAGI (reference sequence). The CDR3 sequence is 15 residues long. The CDR3 protein is CASSSRPPTNEKLFF. Here the CDR3 DNA reads TGTGCCAGCAGTTCTAGACCGCCAACTAATGAAAAACTGTTTTTT.

The V and J genes are TRBV19 and TRBJ1-5, with 7 nucleotides matching TRBD1. The CDR3 has 15 amino acids. After removal of 6 bases from V and 2 bases from J, the junction contained 7 bases not matched to a gene. CDR1 and CDR2 from the germline V gene are LNHDA and SQIVND (reference sequence). The CDR3 is CASSLRTGGNQPQHF. The CDR3 DNA follows: TGTGCCAGTAGCCTACGGACAGGAGGCAATCAGCCCCAGCATTTT.

The rearrangement links TRBV6-6 to TRBJ1-6; 7 positions agree with TRBD1. Germline V gene sequence: CDR1 MNHNY, CDR2 SVGAGI (reference sequence). The CDR3 sequence is 16 residues long. With 4 bases clipped from V and 6 bases from J, the junction kept 9 bases outside the gene matches. For the CDR3, the DNA is TGTGCCAGCAGTTCCAAACAGGGGATGCTTAATTCACCCCTCCACTTT. It specifies CASSSKQGMLNSPLHF.

Only one count was recorded for this clone. The J gene is TRBJ1-4, the V gene TRBV7-9; D is unclear. Looked up from germline, CDR1 is SEHNR and CDR2 is FQNEAQ (reference sequence). This CDR3 contains 16 residues. V gave up 0 bases and J gave up 4 bases, with 12 bases separating them. The CDR3 sequence is CASSLAAHSVNEKLFF. Written as DNA, the CDR3 is TGTGCCAGCAGCTTAGCGGCCCATTCGGTTAATGAAAAACTGTTTTTT.

The rearrangement links TRBV18 to TRBJ1-2; 8 nucleotides match TRBD1. Germline V CDR1 and CDR2: KGHSH, LQKENI. Unmatched junction bases numbered 10, after V lost 3 bases and J lost 4 bases. The CDR3 consists of 16 residues. This CDR3 is CASSPSSDRAGYGYTF. The CDR3 nucleotides read TGTGCCAGCTCACCTTCCTCGGACAGGGCAGGCTATGGCTACACCTTC. Complete variable domain (other parts from reference TRBV18 and TRBJ1-2): NAGVMQNPRHLVRRRGQEARLRCSPMKGHSHVYWYRQLPEEGLKFMVYLQKENIIDESGMPKERFSAEFPKEGPSILRIQQVVRGDSAAYFCASSPSSDRAGYGYTFGSGTRLTVV.